This T cell receptor beta chain was sequenced for a study of shared clonotypes between healthy human individuals. Whole-study findings and limits: In the sorted subsets, rarefaction showed sequencing was incomplete despite large depth. With a handful of donors compared, around 5% of naive CD4 clonotypes were shared.

As for this clone: The antigen remains unidentified.

Positive CCR7 selection of CD45RO-negative cells yielded the naive CD8 cells, and terminally differentiated effector memory CD45RA+ cells were excluded. Those who donated were healthy HIV-negative adults, with no recent acute infections or vaccinations reported. Methods used by the authors: As immunoSEQ supplied junction-only sequences (without quality scores), filtering differed. Some clones are missing from TCRdb's copy, which holds only in-frame ones; the method was immunoSEQ multiplex PCR. V and J calls and clone size follow that table, whereas D and trimming were derived from the DNA. In the table there are approximately 2,000,000 clones, over 85% of which are singletons. The sequence was collected from a man aged 18 to 29 in good health. Some clones in this sample may be carry-over from other donors' samples. What was sequenced was naive CD8+ T cells from PBMCs.

CDR3 DNA: TGCAGCGCCCCCCTGGGGGGGGTTAGGAACACTGAAGCTTTCTTT. This gives the protein CSAPLGGVRNTEAFF. The genes are TRBV29-1 and TRBJ1-1, with a weak D call TRBD1 (5 bases). The V gene lost 7 bases and the J gene lost 1 base, with 19 bases spanning the gap. Germline-derived CDR1 and CDR2 are SQVTM and ANQGSEA. The CDR3 has 15 residues.